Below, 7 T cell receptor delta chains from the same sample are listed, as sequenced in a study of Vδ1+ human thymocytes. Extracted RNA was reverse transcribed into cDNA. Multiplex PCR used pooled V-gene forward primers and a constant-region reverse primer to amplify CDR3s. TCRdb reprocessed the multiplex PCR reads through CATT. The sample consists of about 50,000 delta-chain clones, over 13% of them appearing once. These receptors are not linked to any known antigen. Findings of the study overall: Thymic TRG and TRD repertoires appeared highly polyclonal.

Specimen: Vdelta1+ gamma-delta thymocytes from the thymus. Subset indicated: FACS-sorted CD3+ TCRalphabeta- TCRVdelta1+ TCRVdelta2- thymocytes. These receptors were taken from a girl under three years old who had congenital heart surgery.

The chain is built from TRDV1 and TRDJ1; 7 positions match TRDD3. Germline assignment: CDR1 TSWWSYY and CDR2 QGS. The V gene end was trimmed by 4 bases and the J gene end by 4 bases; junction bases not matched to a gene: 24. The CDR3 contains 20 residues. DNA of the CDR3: TGTGCTCTTGGGGTTATTAAGGAGGCACTGGGGTCCGAAAGTGTCGATAAACTCATCTTT. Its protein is CALGVIKEALGSESVDKLIF.

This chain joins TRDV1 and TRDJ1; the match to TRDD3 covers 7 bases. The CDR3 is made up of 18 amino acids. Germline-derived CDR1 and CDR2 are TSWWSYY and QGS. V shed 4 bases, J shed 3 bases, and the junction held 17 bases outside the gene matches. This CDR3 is CALGVRLGIPGPADKLIF. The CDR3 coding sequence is TGTGCTCTTGGGGTTAGACTGGGGATCCCCGGCCCCGCCGATAAACTCATCTTT.

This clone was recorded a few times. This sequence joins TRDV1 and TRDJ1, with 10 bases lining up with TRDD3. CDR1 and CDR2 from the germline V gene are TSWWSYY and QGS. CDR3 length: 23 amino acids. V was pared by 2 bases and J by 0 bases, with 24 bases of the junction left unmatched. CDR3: CALGEISISRTGGFSLYTDKLIF. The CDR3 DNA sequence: TGTGCTCTTGGGGAAATTTCGATCTCTCGTACTGGGGGATTCTCCCTGTACACCGATAAACTCATCTTT.

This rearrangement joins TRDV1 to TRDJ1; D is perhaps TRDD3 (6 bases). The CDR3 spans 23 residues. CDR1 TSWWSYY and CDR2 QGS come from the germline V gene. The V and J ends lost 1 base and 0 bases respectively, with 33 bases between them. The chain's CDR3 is CALGEQAFSQGLGSRVNTDKLIF. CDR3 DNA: TGTGCTCTTGGGGAACAGGCCTTCTCACAAGGTCTGGGGTCCCGAGTTAACACCGATAAACTCATCTTT.

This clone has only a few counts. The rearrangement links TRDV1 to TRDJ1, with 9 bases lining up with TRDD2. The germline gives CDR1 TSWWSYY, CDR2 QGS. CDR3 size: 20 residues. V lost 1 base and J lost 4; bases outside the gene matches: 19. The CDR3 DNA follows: TGTGCTCTTGGGGAACCCTCTCCCTTCCTACGGTGGGGGAACCTCGATAAACTCATCTTT. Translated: CALGEPSPFLRWGNLDKLIF.

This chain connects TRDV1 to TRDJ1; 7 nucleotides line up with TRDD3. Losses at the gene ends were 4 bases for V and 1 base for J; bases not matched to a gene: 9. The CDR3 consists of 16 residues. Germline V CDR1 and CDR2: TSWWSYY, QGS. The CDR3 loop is CALGGEDWGSTDKLIF. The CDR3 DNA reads TGTGCTCTTGGGGGAGAGGACTGGGGATCCACCGATAAACTCATCTTT.

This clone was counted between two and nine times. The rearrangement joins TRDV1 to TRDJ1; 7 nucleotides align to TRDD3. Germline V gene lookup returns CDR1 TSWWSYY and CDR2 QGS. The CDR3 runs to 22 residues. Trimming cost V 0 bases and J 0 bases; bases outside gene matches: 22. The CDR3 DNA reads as TGTGCTCTTGGGGAACTATGTGGCCTAAGTCCTGGGGATAGTGGGGACACCGATAAACTCATCTTT. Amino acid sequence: CALGELCGLSPGDSGDTDKLIF.